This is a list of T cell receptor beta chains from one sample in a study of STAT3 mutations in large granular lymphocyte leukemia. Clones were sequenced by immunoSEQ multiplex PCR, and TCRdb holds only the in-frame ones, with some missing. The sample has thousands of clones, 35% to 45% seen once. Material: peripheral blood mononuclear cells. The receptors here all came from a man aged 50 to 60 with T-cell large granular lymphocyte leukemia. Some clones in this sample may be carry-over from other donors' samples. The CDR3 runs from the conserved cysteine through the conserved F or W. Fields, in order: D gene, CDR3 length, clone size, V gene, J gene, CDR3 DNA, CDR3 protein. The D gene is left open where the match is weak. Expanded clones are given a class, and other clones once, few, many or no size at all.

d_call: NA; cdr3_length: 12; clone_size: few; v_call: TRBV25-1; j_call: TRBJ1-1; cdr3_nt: TGTGCCAGCAGGGACAGAAGAACTGAAGCTTTCTTT; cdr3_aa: CASRDRRTEAFF
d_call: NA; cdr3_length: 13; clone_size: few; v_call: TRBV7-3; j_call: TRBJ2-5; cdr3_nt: TGTGCCAGCAGCTTAGGCGGTAAAGAGACCCAGTACTTC; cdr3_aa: CASSLGGKETQYF
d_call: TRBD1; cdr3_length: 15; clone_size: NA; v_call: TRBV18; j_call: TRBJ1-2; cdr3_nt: TGTGCCAGCTCACCAAACCAGGGGGCTAACTATGGCTACACCTTC; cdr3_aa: CASSPNQGANYGYTF
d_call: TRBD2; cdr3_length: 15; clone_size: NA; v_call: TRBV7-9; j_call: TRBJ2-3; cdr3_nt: TGTGCCAGCAGCCTAGCGGGGGCAACCCCAGATACGCAGTATTTT; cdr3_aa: CASSLAGATPDTQYF
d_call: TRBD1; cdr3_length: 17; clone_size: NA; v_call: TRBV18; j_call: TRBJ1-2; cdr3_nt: TGTGCCAGCTCCCACCCCGATTTACAGGGGGCAGGTTATGGCTACACCTTC; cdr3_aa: CASSHPDLQGAGYGYTF
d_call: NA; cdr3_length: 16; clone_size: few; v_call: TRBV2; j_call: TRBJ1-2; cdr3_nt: TGTGCCAGCAGTGAAGTTAAAGGGGGGCTGGGTTATGGCTACACCTTC; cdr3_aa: CASSEVKGGLGYGYTF
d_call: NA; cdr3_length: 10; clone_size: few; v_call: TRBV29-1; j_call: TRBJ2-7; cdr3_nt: TGCAGCGTTGTTCAGCACGAGCAGTACTTC; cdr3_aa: CSVVQHEQYF
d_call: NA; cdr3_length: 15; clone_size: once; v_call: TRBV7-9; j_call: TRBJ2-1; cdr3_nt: TGTGCCAGCAGCTTAGCGTACATTGGTTACAATGAGCAGTTCTTC; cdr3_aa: CASSLAYIGYNEQFF
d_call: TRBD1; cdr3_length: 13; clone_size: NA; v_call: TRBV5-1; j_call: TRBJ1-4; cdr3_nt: TGCGCCAGCCGGACAGGGTCAAATGAAAAACTGTTTTTT; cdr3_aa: CASRTGSNEKLFF
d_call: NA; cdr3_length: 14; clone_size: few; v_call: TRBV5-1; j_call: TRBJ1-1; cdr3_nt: TGCGCCAGCAGTTTAGGTGGGGGGAGAACTGAAGCTTTCTTT; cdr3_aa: CASSLGGGRTEAFF
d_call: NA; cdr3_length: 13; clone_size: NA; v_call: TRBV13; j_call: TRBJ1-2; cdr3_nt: TGTGCCACCGACAACCGTTTAGGCTATGGCTACACCTTC; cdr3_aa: CATDNRLGYGYTF
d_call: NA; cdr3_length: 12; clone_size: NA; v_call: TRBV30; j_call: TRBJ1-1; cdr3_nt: TGTGCCTGGAGCCCGGGGGGGGCTGAAGCTTTCTTT; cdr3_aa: CAWSPGGAEAFF
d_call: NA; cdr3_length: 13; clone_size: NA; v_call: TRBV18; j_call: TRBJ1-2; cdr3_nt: TGTGCCAGCTCACCGCCAGAGCGCTATGGCTACACCTTC; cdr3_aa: CASSPPERYGYTF
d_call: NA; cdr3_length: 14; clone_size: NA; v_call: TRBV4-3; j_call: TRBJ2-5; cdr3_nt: TGCGCCAGCAGCCAAGACGGGGGCTTCGGGGCCCAGTACTTC; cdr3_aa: CASSQDGGFGAQYF
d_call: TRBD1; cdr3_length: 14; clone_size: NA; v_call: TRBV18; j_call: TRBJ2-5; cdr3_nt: TGTGCCAGCTCACATCTGGACAGGGTAGAGACCCAGTACTTC; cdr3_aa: CASSHLDRVETQYF
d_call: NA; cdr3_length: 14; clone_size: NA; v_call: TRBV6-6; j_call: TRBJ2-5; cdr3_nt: TGTGCCAGCAGTTCGCAGGGGTGGCTGGAGACCCAGTACTTC; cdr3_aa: CASSSQGWLETQYF
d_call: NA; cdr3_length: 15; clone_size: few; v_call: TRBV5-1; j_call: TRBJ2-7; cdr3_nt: TGCGCCAGCAGCTTGGAAGCAGTCGCCTACTACGAGCAGTACTTC; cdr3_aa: CASSLEAVAYYEQYF
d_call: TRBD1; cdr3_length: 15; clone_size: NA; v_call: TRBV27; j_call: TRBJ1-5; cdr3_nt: TGTGCCAGCAGTCCCCAGGGGGTGGGCAATCAGCCCCAGCATTTT; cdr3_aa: CASSPQGVGNQPQHF
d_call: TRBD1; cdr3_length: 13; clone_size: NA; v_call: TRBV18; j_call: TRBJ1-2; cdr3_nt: TGTGCCAGCTCACCACGACAGGGGGTTGGCTACACCTTC; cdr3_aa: CASSPRQGVGYTF
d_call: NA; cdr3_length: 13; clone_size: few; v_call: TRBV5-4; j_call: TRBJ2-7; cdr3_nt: TGTGCCAGCAGATTAGACGGTGACTACGAGCAGTACTTC; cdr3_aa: CASRLDGDYEQYF
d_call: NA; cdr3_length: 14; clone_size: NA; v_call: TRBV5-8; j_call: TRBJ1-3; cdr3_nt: TGTGCCAGCAGCTTTCAGGGATCCGGAAACACCATATATTTT; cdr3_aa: CASSFQGSGNTIYF
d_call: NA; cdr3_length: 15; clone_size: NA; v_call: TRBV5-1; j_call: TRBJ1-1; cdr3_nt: TGCGCCAGCAGCTTGGTAGGCAGAGGAAGGACTGAAGCTTTCTTT; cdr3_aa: CASSLVGRGRTEAFF
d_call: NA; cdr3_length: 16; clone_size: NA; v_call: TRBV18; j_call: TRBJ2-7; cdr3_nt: TGTGCCAGCTCACCATCGTCGGCGGCAGCTTCGGACGAGCAGTACTTC; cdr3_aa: CASSPSSAAASDEQYF
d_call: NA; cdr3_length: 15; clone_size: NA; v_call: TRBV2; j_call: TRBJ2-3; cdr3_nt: TGTGCCAGCAGTGTGGGCGGGGCGAGCACAGATACGCAGTATTTT; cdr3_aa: CASSVGGASTDTQYF
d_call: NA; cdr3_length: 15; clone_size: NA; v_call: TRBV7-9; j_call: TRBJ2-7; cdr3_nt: TGTGCCAGCAGCATACTACCGCCGGGACTCGGCGAGCAGTACTTC; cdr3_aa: CASSILPPGLGEQYF
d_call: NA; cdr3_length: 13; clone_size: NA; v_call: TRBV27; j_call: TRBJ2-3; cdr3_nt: TGTGCCAGCAGTAGCTCCAACACAGATACGCAGTATTTT; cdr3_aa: CASSSSNTDTQYF
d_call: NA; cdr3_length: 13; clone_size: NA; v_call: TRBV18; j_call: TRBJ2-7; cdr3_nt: TGTGCCAGCTCGCCTCCAGGGTTCAACGAGCAGTACTTC; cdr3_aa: CASSPPGFNEQYF